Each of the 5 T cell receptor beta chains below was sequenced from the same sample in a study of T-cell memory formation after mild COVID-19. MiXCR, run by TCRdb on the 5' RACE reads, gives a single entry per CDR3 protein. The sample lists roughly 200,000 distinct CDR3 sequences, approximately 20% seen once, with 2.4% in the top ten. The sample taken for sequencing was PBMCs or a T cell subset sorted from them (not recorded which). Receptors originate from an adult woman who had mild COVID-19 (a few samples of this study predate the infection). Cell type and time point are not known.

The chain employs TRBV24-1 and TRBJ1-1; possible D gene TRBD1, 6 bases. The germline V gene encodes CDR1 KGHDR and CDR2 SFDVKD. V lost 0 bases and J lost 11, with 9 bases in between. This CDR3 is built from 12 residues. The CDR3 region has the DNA TGTGCCACCAGTGATTTGCCAGGGGCGGCTTTCTTT. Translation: CATSDLPGAAFF.

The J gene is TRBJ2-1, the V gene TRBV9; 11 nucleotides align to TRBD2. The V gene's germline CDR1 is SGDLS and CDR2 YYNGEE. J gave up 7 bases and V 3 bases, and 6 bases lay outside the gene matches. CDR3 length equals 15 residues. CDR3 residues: CASSAIAGGRNEQFF. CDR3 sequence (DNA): TGTGCCAGCAGCGCAATAGCGGGAGGGAGAAATGAGCAGTTCTTC.

CDR3 DNA: TGTGCCAGCAGTTACTCGATACTAGCGGGAGGGCCTTGGGAGCAGTACTTC. It is translated as CASSYSILAGGPWEQYF. The V gene is TRBV6-5, the J gene TRBJ2-7, with 13 positions matching TRBD2. This CDR3 contains 17 residues. From germline, CDR1 is MNHEY and CDR2 SVGAGI. V gave up 0 bases and J gave up 7 bases; unmatched junction bases: 9.

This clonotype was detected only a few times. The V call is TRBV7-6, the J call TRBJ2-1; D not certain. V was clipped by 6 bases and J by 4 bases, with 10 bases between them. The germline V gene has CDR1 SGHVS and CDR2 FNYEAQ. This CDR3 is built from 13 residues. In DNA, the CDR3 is TGTGCCAGCAGTGGGCAGCAGTACAATGAGCAGTTCTTC. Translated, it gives CASSGQQYNEQFF.

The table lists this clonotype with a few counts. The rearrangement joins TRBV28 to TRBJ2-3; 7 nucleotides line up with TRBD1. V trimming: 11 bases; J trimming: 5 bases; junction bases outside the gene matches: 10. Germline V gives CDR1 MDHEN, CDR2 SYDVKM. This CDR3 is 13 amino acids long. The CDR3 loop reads CAVLDRNIDTQYF. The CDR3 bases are TGTGCCGTTTTGGACAGGAATATAGATACGCAGTATTTT. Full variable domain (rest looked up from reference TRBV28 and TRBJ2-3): DVKVTQSSRYLVKRTGEKVFLECVQDMDHENMFWYRQDPGLGLRLIYFSYDVKMKEKGDIPEGYSVSREKKERFSLILESASTNQTSMYLCAVLDRNIDTQYFGPGTRLTVL.